What follows describes a single TCR beta chain. Treatment reported: approximately 18 received Ad26.COV2.S at low or high dose, single or two shots; 5 received placebo; per-sample allocation not given. Collection of samples fell on day 63 after the first vaccine or placebo injection. Cohort 1b enrolled adults aged 18-55 years in Boston. CDR3 size: 14 residues. Germline CDR1 reads MNHEY; CDR2 reads SVGEGT. Trimming stripped 6 bases from V and 6 bases from J, with 17 bases between. The data were produced by immunoSEQ multiplex PCR, yet TCRdb's version contains in-frame clones alone and is incomplete. This table holds roughly 300,000 clones, 88% found once. These data come from a study of Ad26.COV2.S vaccination and SARS-CoV-2 variants.

The TCR originated in a person aged 18-65 years who received the Ad26.COV2.S COVID-19 vaccine or a placebo. The rearrangement uses TRBV6-2 or TRBV6-3 and TRBJ1-1; no firm D call. The source was peripheral blood, collected in a trial of Ad26.COV2.S vaccine versus placebo. This CDR3 reads CASSSSLGLAEAFF. CDR3 nucleotides: TGTGCCAGCAGCTCCTCTCTGGGGTTGGCTGAAGCTTTCTTT.